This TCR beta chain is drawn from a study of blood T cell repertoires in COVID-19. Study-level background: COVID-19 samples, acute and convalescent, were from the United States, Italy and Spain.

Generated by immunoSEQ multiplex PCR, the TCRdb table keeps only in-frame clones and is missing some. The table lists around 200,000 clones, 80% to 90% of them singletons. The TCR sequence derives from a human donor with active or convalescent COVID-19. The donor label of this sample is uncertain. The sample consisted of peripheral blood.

The CDR3 coding sequence is TGTGCCAGCAGTCCTAGCGGGCGGAGTGGAGAGACCCAGTACTTC. This translates into CASSPSGRSGETQYF. The chain links TRBV27 to TRBJ2-5; 8 bases line up with TRBD2. The trim removed 5 bases at V and 4 bases at J, leaving 9 bases unmatched. CDR3 length: 15 residues. Germline assignment: CDR1 MNHEY and CDR2 SMNVEV (reference sequence).